This T cell receptor (beta chain) appears in the sequencing data of a study of human T cells and chemical hapten exposure. Individual cDNA molecules each carried unique molecular identifiers attached by the library. TCRdb recomputed calls from the reads with MiXCR, one row per CDR3 protein. The profile shows about 120,000 distinct CDR3 sequences, approximately 9% of them singletons. CDR1 is SGHRS and CDR2 is YFSETQ in the germline V gene. V was trimmed by 4 bases and J by 4 bases, leaving 8 bases between them. The CDR3 has 13 amino acids. Unfractionated whole blood served as the source for total RNA extraction. This clonotype was observed many times.

The V gene is TRBV5-1, the J gene TRBJ2-2, with D tentatively TRBD2 (5 bases). The receptor's source is a human donor in good health. Some clones in this sample may be carry-over from other donors' samples. Sequencing was performed on whole blood. The CDR3 reads CASSPEATGELFF. The DNA for the CDR3 is TGCGCCAGCAGCCCGGAGGCCACCGGGGAGCTGTTTTTT. Full variable domain (rest looked up from reference TRBV5-1 and TRBJ2-2): KAGVTQTPRYLIKTRGQQVTLSCSPISGHRSVSWYQQTPGQGLQFLFEYFSETQRNKGNFPGRFSGRQFSNSRSEMNVSTLELGDSALYLCASSPEATGELFFGEGSRLTVL.